Below are 25 T cell receptor beta chains sequenced from a single sample in a study of cytomegalovirus exposure and HLA in healthy donors. This PCR relied on a set of 60 Vbeta primers and 13 Jbeta primers. Sequenced by immunoSEQ multiplex PCR; TCRdb stores in-frame clones only, minus some. Of approximately 120,000 clones in the sample, about 10% were seen once. The sequencing input was PBMCs. Receptors originate from a woman under 30 in good health and CMV-seropositive.

This clone has just a few counts. The CDR3 spells CSVVWGVNDEQYF. The CDR3 DNA is TGCAGCGTTGTATGGGGGGTCAACGACGAGCAGTACTTC. The genes are TRBV29-1 and TRBJ2-7, with a possible D match to TRBD2 (6 bases). The CDR3 length is 13 residues. V lost 4 bases and J 5 bases, leaving 15 bases between the germline ends. Germline CDR1 and CDR2: SQVTM and ANQGSEA.

The chain links TRBV15 to TRBJ1-2; maybe TRBD1 (5 bases). The germline gives CDR1 LNHNV, CDR2 YYDKDF (reference sequence). The CDR3 sequence is 14 residues long. V gave up 3 bases and J gave up 6 bases, with 14 bases separating them. In DNA, the CDR3 is TGTGCCACCAGCAGGTCTCCAGGGTCAGATGGCTACACCTTC. Its translation: CATSRSPGSDGYTF. Supplemented by reference TRBV15 and TRBJ1-2, the full variable domain reads DAMVIQNPRYQVTQFGKPVTLSCSQTLNHNVMYWYQQKSSQAPKLLFHYYDKDFNNEADTPDNFQSRRPNTSFCFLDIRSPGLGDTAMYLCATSRSPGSDGYTFGSGTRLTVV.

J is TRBJ2-7 and V is TRBV5-5, with D perhaps TRBD2 (6 bases). The ends were cut back, 3 bases at V and 2 bases at J, with 12 bases in the middle. The CDR3 runs 14 residues. Per germline, CDR1 SGHKS and CDR2 YYEKEE (reference sequence). This CDR3 reads CASSSDYRAYEQYF. The CDR3 DNA reads TGTGCCAGCAGCTCGGACTATAGGGCCTACGAGCAGTACTTC.

This chain joins TRBV7-2 and TRBJ2-5, with unresolved D. Germline V lookup: CDR1 SGHTA, CDR2 FQGNSA. This CDR3 region has 12 residues. Between the trimmed V and J ends, which lost 4 bases and 5 bases, there was a span of 8 bases. The CDR3 loop reads CASSSGRETQYF. The CDR3 DNA reads as TGTGCCAGCAGCTCCGGTCGGGAGACCCAGTACTTC.

This clone appeared a single time. This chain links TRBV2 with TRBJ2-7, with 16 bases fitting TRBD2. The CDR3 extends over 16 amino acids. V trimming: 6 bases; J trimming: 5 bases; junction bases outside the gene matches: 7. Germline CDR1 reads SNHLY; CDR2 reads FYNNEI. CDR3 in DNA: TGTGCCAGCAGGGGACTAGCGGGAGGGCCGGGTAACGAGCAGTACTTC. Translation gives CASRGLAGGPGNEQYF.

The chain employs TRBV15 and TRBJ1-4; D may be TRBD1 (5 bases). The germline V and J ends were trimmed by 0 bases and 5 bases, with 10 bases remaining between them. The CDR3 spans 15 residues. From germline, CDR1 is LNHNV and CDR2 YYDKDF (reference sequence). CDR3 DNA sequence: TGTGCCACCAGCAGAGAGGGGCGGATAAATGAAAAACTGTTTTTT. Protein product: CATSREGRINEKLFF.

This clone has only a few counts. V usage is TRBV10-1 and J usage is TRBJ2-7, with no clear D. From germline, CDR1 is WNHNN and CDR2 SYGVQD (reference sequence). This CDR3 region has 12 residues. V shed 7 bases and J shed 3 bases, with 10 bases lying between them. CDR3 coding DNA: TGCGCCAGCACCGGAGAAAGCTACGAGCAGTACTTC. It yields the protein CASTGESYEQYF.

The chain employs TRBV28 and TRBJ1-1, with 9 bases fitting TRBD1. CDR1 MDHEN and CDR2 SYDVKM come from the germline V gene. The junction had 12 bases not matched to a gene; V was cut back by 6 bases and J by 4 bases. There are 16 residues in the CDR3. The CDR3 is CASSPLGTGSVTEAFF. For the CDR3, the DNA is TGTGCCAGCAGCCCACTCGGGACAGGGTCGGTCACTGAAGCTTTCTTT.

The chain carries TRBV14 and TRBJ2-3; D is possibly TRBD2 (5 bases). The CDR3 has 15 residues. Germline CDR1 is SGHDN and CDR2 is FVKESK. Between the trimmed V and J ends, which lost 6 bases and 0 bases, there was a span of 13 bases. CDR3 DNA sequence: TGTGCCAGCAGTTCCCTAGCAGAGAGCACAGATACGCAGTATTTT. Translating it yields CASSSLAESTDTQYF.

This chain links TRBV7-3 with TRBJ2-7; 7 nucleotides agree with TRBD2. The CDR3 length is 14 residues. Trimming at V came to 6 bases and at J to 0 bases, leaving 5 bases not matched to a gene. Germline-derived CDR1 and CDR2 are SGHTA and FQGTGA. In DNA, the CDR3 is TGTGCCAGCAGAGCAACTAGCGACTCCTACGAGCAGTACTTC. Translating gives CASRATSDSYEQYF.

This clone was detected only a few times. The V and J genes are TRBV7-9 and TRBJ2-5; 9 bases line up with TRBD1. The V gene's germline CDR1 is SEHNR and CDR2 FQNEAQ (reference sequence). The J segment lost 4 bases and the V segment lost 3 bases, leaving 15 bases of the junction unmatched. CDR3 size: 18 residues. CDR3 amino acids: CASSFNPRDRDPGETQYF. The CDR3 region has the DNA TGTGCCAGCAGCTTTAACCCCCGGGACAGGGATCCAGGAGAGACCCAGTACTTC.

The chain links TRBV5-5 to TRBJ1-1, with D perhaps TRBD1 (5 bases). Trimming took 5 bases from V and 3 from J, leaving 20 bases between them. In germline, CDR1 is SGHKS, CDR2 YYEKEE (reference sequence). The CDR3 runs 16 residues. CDR3 in amino acids: CASRPNAGLLDTEAFF. The CDR3 DNA follows: TGTGCCAGCAGACCCAATGCGGGACTCCTGGACACTGAAGCTTTCTTT.

There are a few counts of this clone. The chain joins TRBV7-6 to TRBJ1-1, with 8 bases identical to TRBD1. The V gene's germline CDR1 is SGHVS and CDR2 FNYEAQ. CDR3 length: 13 amino acids. V dropped 3 bases and J dropped 6; count of bases not matched to a gene: 3. CDR3 DNA sequence: TGTGCCAGCAGCTTGCCAGGGGGCGCTGAAGCTTTCTTT. This sequence encodes CASSLPGGAEAFF.

The V gene is TRBV6-6, the J gene TRBJ2-2; 10 nucleotides line up with TRBD2. With 3 bases clipped from V and 7 bases from J, the junction kept 8 bases outside the gene matches. CDR1 and CDR2 from the germline V gene are MNHNY and SVGAGI (reference sequence). CDR3 length: 16 amino acids. The CDR3 nucleotides are TGTGCCAGCAGTTATCTAATAGCGGGAGGCGACGGGGAGCTGTTTTTT. It yields the protein CASSYLIAGGDGELFF.

Many counts were recorded for this clone. J is TRBJ2-7 and V is TRBV10-3; tentatively, D is TRBD2 (5 bases). V lost 1 base and J 8 bases, leaving 12 bases between the germline ends. The CDR3 contains 13 residues. The germline CDR1 and CDR2 sequences are ENHRY and SYGVKD. CDR3 amino acids: CAISEFRGEKQYF. CDR3 nucleotide sequence: TGTGCCATCAGTGAGTTCCGGGGTGAGAAGCAGTACTTC.

In its sample, this clone was seen a few times. The chain joins TRBV7-9 to TRBJ2-3; 10 bases map to TRBD2. CDR1 is SEHNR, CDR2 FQNEAQ, per germline (reference sequence). This CDR3 comprises 18 residues. V was clipped by 5 bases and J by 3 bases; unmatched bases: 14. The DNA of the CDR3 is TGTGCCAGCAGCCGACATCTAGCGGGAGTAAGGGGAACAGATACGCAGTATTTT. Its protein product is CASSRHLAGVRGTDTQYF.

This chain joins TRBV5-1 and TRBJ2-2; TRBD2 aligns across 10 bases. This CDR3 spans 15 amino acids. J was trimmed by 4 bases and V by 4 bases; bases with no gene match: 4. CDR1 and CDR2 (germline): SGHRS, YFSETQ. The CDR3 nucleotides read TGCGCCAGCAGCCTAGCGGGAGATGGCACCGGGGAGCTGTTTTTT. Protein sequence: CASSLAGDGTGELFF.

This clone was seen a handful of times. V gene TRBV5-1 combines with J gene TRBJ1-4; TRBD1 might be the D (6 bases). Germline V gene sequence: CDR1 SGHRS, CDR2 YFSETQ. Trimming shortened V by 3 bases and J by 6 bases, and 12 bases separated the two germline ends. This CDR3 contains 14 residues. The CDR3 DNA reads TGCGCCAGCAGCTCCGGGGGGCGCGATGAAAAACTGTTTTTT. It translates to CASSSGGRDEKLFF.

The sample holds a few counts of this clone. The chain couples TRBV28 to TRBJ1-2; TRBD1 matches at 7 bases. V was clipped by 10 bases and J by 4 bases; unmatched bases: 9. This CDR3 region has 13 residues. Germline loops: CDR1 MDHEN, CDR2 SYDVKM. CDR3 nucleotides: TGTGCCACCTGGGACAGACCATCCTATGGCTACACCTTC. Translation: CATWDRPSYGYTF.

This clone was observed a handful of times. V gene TRBV6-1 combines with J gene TRBJ2-5; TRBD1 matches 7 bases. Germline V gene lookup returns CDR1 MNHNS and CDR2 SASEGT. The CDR3 consists of 15 residues. The V and J ends lost 6 bases and 1 base, in that order; junction bases with no gene match: 8. DNA of the CDR3: TGTGCCAGCAGGAAGACAGGGATGTCCCAAGAGACCCAGTACTTC. It yields the protein CASRKTGMSQETQYF.

The J gene is TRBJ1-4, the V gene TRBV28, with TRBD1 matching 7 bases. The CDR3 contains 14 residues. J was trimmed by 2 bases and V by 6 bases; bases with no gene match: 3. Germline lookup yields CDR1 MDHEN and CDR2 SYDVKM. CDR3 amino acids: CASSTGQTNEKLFF. The DNA for the CDR3 is TGTGCCAGCAGCACGGGACAGACTAATGAAAAACTGTTTTTT. Drawing the rest from reference TRBV28 and TRBJ1-4, the complete variable domain is DVKVTQSSRYLVKRTGEKVFLECVQDMDHENMFWYRQDPGLGLRLIYFSYDVKMKEKGDIPEGYSVSREKKERFSLILESASTNQTSMYLCASSTGQTNEKLFFGSGTQLSVL.

CDR3 amino acids: CASSLGGREQYF. Written as DNA, the CDR3 is TGTGCCAGCAGCTTAGGGGGGCGGGAGCAGTACTTC. The chain joins TRBV7-9 to TRBJ2-7, with D possibly TRBD1 on 6 matching bases. Trimming removed 1 base from V and 7 bases from J, with 8 bases in between. CDR1 is SEHNR, CDR2 FQNEAQ, per germline (reference sequence). The CDR3 covers 12 residues.

This clone was counted a few times. The gene calls are TRBV30 and TRBJ1-4; 7 nucleotides align to TRBD1. V shed 5 bases and J 8 bases; nucleotides not matched to a gene: 8. CDR1 and CDR2 from the germline V gene are GTSNPN and SVGIG (reference sequence). CDR3 length equals 13 residues. This CDR3 is CAWAEGANEKLFF. The CDR3 bases are TGTGCCTGGGCTGAGGGGGCGAACGAAAAACTGTTTTTT.

The chain joins TRBV6-6 to TRBJ1-5; D uncertain. The CDR3 is 16 amino acids. The V gene lost 4 bases and the J gene lost 2 bases, with 15 bases spanning the gap. Germline assignment: CDR1 MNHNY and CDR2 SVGAGI (reference sequence). The chain's CDR3 is CASSSPLGTRNQPQHF. The CDR3 bases are TGTGCCAGCAGTTCCCCACTAGGAACGCGCAATCAGCCCCAGCATTTT.

In this sample, this clone turned up a few times. The V gene is TRBV5-4, the J gene TRBJ2-7, with a possible D match to TRBD1 (6 bases). The germline CDR1 and CDR2 sequences are SGHNT and YYREEE (reference sequence). V was cut by 4 bases and J by 5 bases, with 13 bases left in between. The length of the CDR3 is 13 residues. This CDR3 reads CASSPTGFNEQYF. CDR3 coding DNA: TGTGCCAGCAGCCCTACAGGGTTCAACGAGCAGTACTTC.